One and the same sample provided the 27 T cell receptor beta chains below, sequenced in a study of blood T cell repertoires in COVID-19. This table comes from immunoSEQ multiplex PCR, and its TCRdb copy is limited to in-frame clones, with some not included. The data show 310,000 or so clones, just over 85% seen once. The sequencing input was PBMCs or T cells enriched from blood (not recorded which). These receptors came from a woman younger than 30 who had recovered from COVID-19.

The chain combines TRBV6-5 with TRBJ1-1; maybe TRBD1 (6 bases). The CDR3 is 14 residues long. V was clipped by 6 bases and J by 0 bases, with 11 bases between them. Germline values: CDR1 MNHEY, CDR2 SVGAGI. The DNA for the CDR3 is TGTGCCAGCAGCGAGACAGGTATGAACACTGAAGCTTTCTTT. This codes for CASSETGMNTEAFF.

The gene calls are TRBV29-1 and TRBJ2-1; perhaps TRBD1 as D (6 bases). The germline gives CDR1 SQVTM, CDR2 ANQGSEA. V shed 5 bases and J shed 0 bases, with 11 bases lying between them. CDR3 length equals 14 residues. The CDR3 DNA reads TGCAGCGTTTCGGACAGTCGCTCCTACAATGAGCAGTTCTTC. This encodes CSVSDSRSYNEQFF.

The chain carries TRBV5-6 and TRBJ2-7; TRBD1 matches at 11 bases. The CDR3 contains 15 residues. The germline V gene has CDR1 SGHDT and CDR2 YYEEEE. V shed 4 bases, J shed 2 bases, and the junction held 5 bases outside the gene matches. Here the CDR3 DNA reads TGTGCCAGCAGCCCCGGGACAGGGGGTCCCTACGAGCAGTACTTC. Translating it yields CASSPGTGGPYEQYF.

This clone was observed a single time. The chain recombines TRBV30 with TRBJ2-1; D possibly corresponds to TRBD1 (6 bases). The CDR3 extends over 13 amino acids. Germline V gene data show CDR1 as GTSNPN and CDR2 as SVGIG (reference sequence). The ends were cut back, 2 bases at V and 8 bases at J, with 13 bases in the middle. The CDR3 spells CAWSKQQGDEQFF. The CDR3 region has the DNA TGTGCCTGGAGTAAACAACAGGGAGATGAGCAGTTCTTC.

The rearrangement links TRBV12-3 or TRBV12-4 to TRBJ1-5; D is ambiguous. This CDR3 is built from 12 residues. Deletions cut 5 bases from V and 4 bases from J, with 6 bases between. In DNA form, the CDR3 reads TGTGCCAGCAGTCCTTCTAATCAGCCCCAGCATTTT. Translating it yields CASSPSNQPQHF.

This chain uses TRBV6-4 with TRBJ1-1; 7 positions match TRBD1. The CDR3 is made up of 12 amino acids. V trimming: 6 bases; J trimming: 8 bases; junction bases outside the gene matches: 6. CDR1 is MRHNA and CDR2 is SNTAGT in the germline V gene. This chain's CDR3 is CASSSLTGEAFF. CDR3 coding DNA: TGTGCCAGCAGCTCCCTGACAGGGGAAGCTTTCTTT.

The chain combines TRBV28 with TRBJ2-7, with 7 bases fitting TRBD2. Looked up from germline, CDR1 is MDHEN and CDR2 is SYDVKM. This CDR3 spans 15 amino acids. Trimming cost V 6 bases and J 3 bases; bases outside gene matches: 11. CDR3 region: CASSLRLSGIYEQYF. The CDR3 region has the DNA TGTGCCAGCAGCCTCCGGTTGAGCGGGATCTACGAGCAGTACTTC.

V and J are TRBV7-3 and TRBJ2-1; 10 positions agree with TRBD2. The CDR3 is made up of 15 amino acids. Germline V lookup: CDR1 SGHTA, CDR2 FQGTGA. The V segment lost 2 bases and the J segment 4 bases; nucleotides outside the gene matches: 2. CDR3 DNA sequence: TGTGCCAGCAGCTTATTAGCGGGGGGATACAATGAGCAGTTCTTC. Encoded protein: CASSLLAGGYNEQFF.

This clone was detected ten times or more. V gene TRBV4-1 combines with J gene TRBJ1-3; TRBD1 agrees at 9 bases. From germline, CDR1 is MGHRA and CDR2 YSYEKL. Trimming removed 2 bases from V and 4 bases from J; junction bases left unmatched: 6. This CDR3 spans 16 amino acids. The CDR3 region has the DNA TGCGCCAGCAGCCAACCCGGGACAGGGCAGGGAAACACCATATATTTT. As protein: CASSQPGTGQGNTIYF.

The chain recombines TRBV3-1 (or the pseudogene TRBV3-2) with TRBJ2-5, with 7 bases that match TRBD1. This CDR3 comprises 15 residues. Per the germline V gene, CDR1 is LGHDT and CDR2 is YNNKEL (reference sequence). The ends lost 6 bases at V and 3 bases at J; junction bases unmatched: 10. In nucleotides, the CDR3 is TGTGCCAGCAGATCAAGGGGGCGACTTAAAGAGACCCAGTACTTC. As protein: CASRSRGRLKETQYF.

CDR3 bases: TGCGCCAGCAACCCCGGGGGGACGGTCACAGATACGCAGTATTTT. Translated, it gives CASNPGGTVTDTQYF. The chain is built from TRBV5-1 and TRBJ2-3, with 7 bases fitting TRBD2. CDR3 length: 15 amino acids. Germline CDR1 is SGHRS and CDR2 is YFSETQ. J was trimmed by 2 bases and V by 6 bases; bases with no gene match: 9.

This chain links TRBV12-5 with TRBJ1-1; TRBD1 matches 10 bases. CDR3 size: 16 residues. J was trimmed by 4 bases and V by 4 bases; bases with no gene match: 9. Germline CDR1 LGHNT, CDR2 FRNRAP. CDR3 sequence (DNA): TGTGCTAGTGGTTCCGATTTGGGACAGGGGCCCACTGAAGCTTTCTTT. It yields the protein CASGSDLGQGPTEAFF.

The chain employs TRBV30 and TRBJ1-6; TRBD1 matches at 9 bases. The germline CDR1 and CDR2 sequences are GTSNPN and SVGIG (reference sequence). There are 14 residues in the CDR3. With 3 bases clipped from V and 8 bases from J, the junction kept 5 bases outside the gene matches. CDR3 in amino acids: CAWRRDREDSPLHF. The CDR3 coding sequence is TGTGCCTGGAGGAGGGACAGGGAGGATTCACCCCTCCACTTT.

The chain employs TRBV7-8 and TRBJ2-1, with 11 bases lining up with TRBD2. This CDR3 has 15 amino acids. V trimming: 1 base; J trimming: 10 bases; junction bases outside the gene matches: 6. Germline V lookup: CDR1 SGHVS, CDR2 FQNEAQ. This chain's CDR3 is CASSLGLLAGGEQFF. For the CDR3, the DNA is TGTGCCAGCAGCTTAGGCCTCCTAGCGGGAGGCGAGCAGTTCTTC.

The J gene is TRBJ2-3, the V gene TRBV4-1, with D perhaps TRBD1 (5 bases). The germline V gene encodes CDR1 MGHRA and CDR2 YSYEKL. CDR3 length: 17 amino acids. The ends were cut back, 4 bases at V and 0 bases at J, with 17 bases in the middle. CDR3 amino acids: CASSRGLYRFSTDTQYF. The CDR3 bases are TGCGCCAGCAGCCGAGGCCTTTACAGGTTTAGCACAGATACGCAGTATTTT.

This clone was found once. The CDR3 DNA sequence: TGTGCCACCAGTGCCCCCTCCGGGGGAAGCTCCTACAATGAGCAGTTCTTC. It specifies CATSAPSGGSSYNEQFF. The chain joins TRBV24-1 to TRBJ2-1; possibly TRBD2 for D (6 bases). The germline V gene has CDR1 KGHDR and CDR2 SFDVKD. Trimming left V 5 bases short and J 0 bases short, with 16 bases between. The CDR3 is made up of 17 amino acids.

The DNA of the CDR3 is TGTGCCAGCAGTACTGACACTACAGATACGCAGTATTTT. It codes for CASSTDTTDTQYF. The gene calls are TRBV5-8 and TRBJ2-3, with no clear D. The germline V gene encodes CDR1 SGHTS and CDR2 YDEGEE. This CDR3 is built from 13 residues. V dropped 5 bases and J dropped 3 bases, with 10 bases sitting between them.

The chain couples TRBV5-1 to TRBJ2-3, with 10 bases aligning to TRBD2. The germline gives CDR1 SGHRS, CDR2 YFSETQ. CDR3 length: 17 amino acids. After removal of 1 base from V and 2 bases from J, the junction contained 7 bases not matched to a gene. The CDR3 protein is CASSLTGGLADTDTQYF. The CDR3 nucleotides are TGCGCCAGCAGCTTGACTGGTGGACTAGCGGACACAGATACGCAGTATTTT.

This chain joins TRBV19 and TRBJ1-5, with D tentatively TRBD1 (5 bases). Trimming removed 10 bases at V and 7 bases at J, with 17 bases between. This CDR3 region has 13 residues. Germline values: CDR1 LNHDA, CDR2 SQIVND (reference sequence). CDR3 nucleotides: TGTGCCATTCGTCGGGCAGGGTCGCAGCCCCAGCATTTT. Its translation: CAIRRAGSQPQHF.

The chain joins TRBV27 to TRBJ1-1; 8 bases match TRBD1. V lost 6 bases, J lost 1 base, and 1 base stayed unmatched. The CDR3 is 13 amino acids. The germline gives CDR1 MNHEY, CDR2 SMNVEV (reference sequence). CDR3 protein: CASRQGGNTEAFF. The CDR3 DNA follows: TGTGCCAGCAGACAGGGGGGGAACACTGAAGCTTTCTTT.

In this sample, this clone turned up once. The chain uses TRBV28 and TRBJ1-2; D remains unclear. The germline V and J ends were trimmed by 2 bases and 8 bases, with 21 bases remaining between them. CDR1 and CDR2 (germline): MDHEN, SYDVKM. The CDR3 sequence is 16 residues long. CDR3 DNA: TGTGCCAGCAGTTTAGGATCGCAGGTGGCCTTAGTGGGCTACACCTTC. Encoded protein: CASSLGSQVALVGYTF.

With regard to this clone: This may arise from a read error, as a much more abundant clone is one base away. The sample holds other DNA sequences that translate to the same CDR3. The V call is TRBV7-9, the J call TRBJ1-1; D is undetermined. Trimming removed 7 bases at V and 2 bases at J, with 11 bases between. The CDR3 runs 13 residues. CDR1 SEHNR and CDR2 FQNEAQ come from the germline V gene (reference sequence). CDR3 in amino acids: CASTRGVNTEAFF. DNA for the CDR3: TGTGCCAGCACCCGCGGAGTCAACACTGAAGCTTTCTTT.

The V gene is TRBV7-8, the J gene TRBJ1-5; D is perhaps TRBD1 (5 bases). Germline loops: CDR1 SGHVS, CDR2 FQNEAQ. V lost 2 bases to trimming and J lost 2 bases, with 10 bases between them. The CDR3 spans 15 residues. This CDR3 is CASSLSIGGNQPQHF. DNA of the CDR3: TGTGCCAGCAGCTTATCCATAGGGGGCAATCAGCCCCAGCATTTT.

This clone was detected once. The chain couples TRBV7-9 to TRBJ2-7, with 8 bases aligning to TRBD1. V was pared by 6 bases and J by 4 bases, with 14 bases of the junction left unmatched. Germline CDR1 reads SEHNR; CDR2 reads FQNEAQ (reference sequence). This CDR3 is built from 16 residues. The CDR3 coding sequence is TGTGCCAGCAGTCCATCCGGACAGGGCCCTTTTTACGAGCAGTACTTC. Translation gives CASSPSGQGPFYEQYF.

This chain joins TRBV3-1 (or the pseudogene TRBV3-2) and TRBJ2-1, with D maybe TRBD1 (5 bases). This CDR3 contains 12 residues. V lost 1 base to trimming and J lost 11 bases, with 9 bases between them. Germline V CDR1 and CDR2: LGHDT, YNNKEL (reference sequence). CDR3 in DNA: TGTGCCAGCAGCCAAGTTCAGGGTCAGCAGTTCTTC. Amino acid sequence: CASSQVQGQQFF.

For the CDR3, the DNA is TGTGCCAGCAGTGTCCGGGACAGGGTCCACTATGGCTACACCTTC. Protein: CASSVRDRVHYGYTF. This chain uses TRBV2 with TRBJ1-2, with 9 positions matching TRBD1. Germline loops: CDR1 SNHLY, CDR2 FYNNEI. The J segment lost 3 bases and the V segment lost 4 bases, leaving 6 bases of the junction unmatched. The CDR3 is 15 amino acids.

The DNA of the CDR3 is TGTGCCAGCAGCTTAGCGAACAGGGGGGCCTACGAGCAGTACTTC. Its protein is CASSLANRGAYEQYF. The rearrangement joins TRBV7-6 to TRBJ2-7; 8 bases fit TRBD1. The junction had 3 bases not matched to a gene; V was cut back by 0 bases and J by 2 bases. This CDR3 region has 15 residues. The germline V gene encodes CDR1 SGHVS and CDR2 FNYEAQ.